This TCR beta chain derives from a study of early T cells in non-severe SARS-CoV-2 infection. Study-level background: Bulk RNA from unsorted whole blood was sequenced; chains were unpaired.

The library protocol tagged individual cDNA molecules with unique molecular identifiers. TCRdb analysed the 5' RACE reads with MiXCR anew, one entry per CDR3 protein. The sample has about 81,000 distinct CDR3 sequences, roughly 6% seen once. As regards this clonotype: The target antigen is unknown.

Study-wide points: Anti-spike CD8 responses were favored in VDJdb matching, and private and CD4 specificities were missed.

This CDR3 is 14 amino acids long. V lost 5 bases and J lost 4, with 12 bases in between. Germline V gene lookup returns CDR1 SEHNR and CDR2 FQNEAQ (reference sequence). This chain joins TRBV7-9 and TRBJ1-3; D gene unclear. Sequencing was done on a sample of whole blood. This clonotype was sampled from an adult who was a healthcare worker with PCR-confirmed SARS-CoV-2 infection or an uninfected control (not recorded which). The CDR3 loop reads CASSPSGSGNTIYF. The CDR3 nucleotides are TGTGCCAGCAGCCCCAGCGGGTCCGGAAACACCATATATTTT. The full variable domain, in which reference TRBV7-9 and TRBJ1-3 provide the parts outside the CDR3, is DTGVSQNPRHKITKRGQNVTFRCDPISEHNRLYWYRQTLGQGPEFLTYFQNEAQLEKSRLLSDRFSAERPKGSFSTLEIQRTEQGDSAMYLCASSPSGSGNTIYFGEGSWLTVV.